Shown below are 17 T cell receptor beta chains from a single sample sequenced in a study of blood T cell repertoires in COVID-19 (dated by TCRdb to 2018 to 2021). The protocol used for the library was the immunoSEQ multiplex PCR assay. As stored in TCRdb, this immuneACCESS dataset retains in-frame rearrangements with V and J assigned. A fraction of the clones does not appear; measured against another copy, unresolved V genes explain less than half of the discrepancy, and the remainder lacks a known reason. This sample gives some 500,000 clones in total; approximately 87% of them show up just once. The ten largest account for less than 2% of the sample. Sequencing used PBMCs or T cells enriched from blood (not recorded which). These receptors were taken from a middle-aged woman who had recovered from COVID-19.

The J gene is TRBJ1-2, the V gene TRBV7-2, with D tentatively TRBD1 (6 bases). Looked up from germline, CDR1 is SGHTA and CDR2 is FQGNSA. Trimming removed 3 bases from V and 7 bases from J, with 18 bases in between. The CDR3 length is 15 residues. This chain's CDR3 is CASSFTGLGDGGYTF. The CDR3 DNA follows: TGTGCCAGCAGCTTCACAGGGTTGGGTGATGGTGGCTACACCTTC.

V is TRBV30 and J is TRBJ2-1; 13 bases agree with TRBD2. Per germline, CDR1 GTSNPN and CDR2 SVGIG (reference sequence). Trimming cost V 1 base and J 12 bases; bases outside gene matches: 6. This CDR3 contains 14 residues. CDR3 amino acids: CAWSAGLAGAGQFF. Here the CDR3 DNA reads TGTGCCTGGAGTGCCGGACTAGCGGGAGCGGGGCAGTTCTTC. Variable domain in full (rest from reference TRBV30 and TRBJ2-1): SQTIHQWPATLVQPVGSPLSLECTVEGTSNPNLYWYRQAAGRGLQLLFYSVGIGQISSEVPQNLSASRPQDRQFILSSKKLLLSDSGFYLCAWSAGLAGAGQFFGPGTRLTVL.

This chain links TRBV2 with TRBJ1-5; unclear D gene. The CDR3 sequence is 15 residues long. The V end lost 0 bases, the J end lost 5 bases, and 11 bases lay between the germline ends. CDR1 and CDR2 from the germline V gene are SNHLY and FYNNEI. For the CDR3, the DNA is TGTGCCAGCAGTGAAGCGGCCCCACCACATCAGCCCCAGCATTTT. Its protein is CASSEAAPPHQPQHF.

This chain connects TRBV9 to TRBJ1-6; no reliable D call. Trimming pared 7 bases from V and 10 bases from J, leaving 15 bases between. This CDR3 comprises 13 residues. In germline, CDR1 is SGDLS, CDR2 YYNGEE. CDR3 in amino acids: CASGPLGESPLHF. CDR3 coding DNA: TGTGCCAGCGGTCCTCTGGGCGAGTCACCCCTCCACTTT.

The chain has TRBV7-9 and TRBJ1-2; D is unresolved. Germline CDR1 is SEHNR and CDR2 is FQNEAQ (reference sequence). V lost 4 bases to trimming and J lost 7 bases, with 16 bases between them. There are 14 residues in the CDR3. CDR3 residues: CASSSTTLRSGYTF. In nucleotides, the CDR3 is TGTGCCAGCAGCTCAACGACCCTGAGGAGTGGCTACACCTTC.

The chain carries TRBV27 and TRBJ1-2; 10 nucleotides match TRBD1. Trimming removed 5 bases from V and 6 bases from J; junction bases left unmatched: 12. CDR1 is MNHEY, CDR2 SMNVEV, per germline (reference sequence). This CDR3 has 16 residues. The CDR3 nucleotides are TGTGCCAGCAGTCTTTTGACAGGGGGCGCCCAAGATGGCTACACCTTC. This translates into CASSLLTGGAQDGYTF.

This chain uses TRBV7-9 with TRBJ2-7; possible D gene TRBD2, 7 bases. Trimming pared 1 base from V and 3 bases from J, leaving 22 bases between. CDR3 length: 18 residues. Germline CDR1 SEHNR, CDR2 FQNEAQ (reference sequence). CDR3 loop: CASSLEAPGEGEIYEQYF. DNA for the CDR3: TGTGCCAGCAGCTTAGAAGCCCCCGGGGAGGGGGAAATCTACGAGCAGTACTTC.

The rearrangement uses TRBV2 and TRBJ1-4; 10 bases line up with TRBD1. Germline lookup yields CDR1 SNHLY and CDR2 FYNNEI. The CDR3 length is 14 residues. V lost 5 bases, J lost 6 bases, and 3 bases stayed unmatched. The CDR3 here is CASSPDRGDEKLFF. CDR3 in DNA: TGTGCCAGCAGTCCGGACAGGGGGGATGAAAAACTGTTTTTT.

A word on this clone: The sample holds other DNA sequences that translate to the same CDR3. The CDR3 is CASSLKNREETQYF. CDR3 sequence (DNA): TGTGCCAGCAGCCTAAAGAACAGGGAAGAGACCCAGTACTTC. The V and J genes are TRBV5-4 and TRBJ2-5; possible D gene TRBD1, 6 bases. CDR1 and CDR2 (germline): SGHNT, YYREEE (reference sequence). There are 14 residues in the CDR3. Trimming took 4 bases from V and 3 from J, leaving 13 bases between them.

CDR3 DNA: TGCGCCAGCAGATGGGTCGGGGAAGCTTTCTTT. This translates into CASRWVGEAFF. The gene calls are TRBV23-1 and TRBJ1-1; D gene uncertain. TRBV23-1 is reported as an ORF; its role is uncertain. The CDR3 spans 11 residues. V was pared by 6 bases and J by 8 bases, with 10 bases between.

The chain has TRBV6-2 or TRBV6-3 and TRBJ2-7, with 8 bases fitting TRBD2. Germline CDR1 is MNHEY and CDR2 is SVGEGT. The ends lost 4 bases at V and 1 base at J; junction bases unmatched: 3. The CDR3 length is 14 residues. CDR3 bases: TGTGCCAGCAGTTTGCGGGAGGAATCCTACGAGCAGTACTTC. Its translation is CASSLREESYEQYF.

CDR3 nucleotide sequence: TGCGCCAGCAGCCTGGGACAGACCACAGATACGCAGTATTTT. This gives the protein CASSLGQTTDTQYF. J is TRBJ2-3 and V is TRBV5-1; 7 bases match TRBD1. The CDR3 contains 14 residues. V dropped 4 bases and J dropped 2; count of bases not matched to a gene: 4. CDR1 and CDR2 (germline): SGHRS, YFSETQ.

The genes are TRBV4-1 and TRBJ2-1; no firm D call. The length of the CDR3 is 18 residues. Deletions cut 1 base from V and 0 bases from J, with 16 bases between. The germline V gene encodes CDR1 MGHRA and CDR2 YSYEKL. Here the CDR3 DNA reads TGCGCCAGCAGCCAAGGTGGCCGCATCAGCGACTCCTACAATGAGCAGTTCTTC. Its protein product is CASSQGGRISDSYNEQFF.

This rearrangement joins TRBV4-3 to TRBJ1-1, with D unclear. V gave up 2 bases and J gave up 0 bases, with 16 bases separating them. Per germline, CDR1 LGHNA and CDR2 YSLEER. The CDR3 sequence is 17 residues long. The CDR3 protein is CASSQRPFGGLNTEAFF. DNA for the CDR3: TGCGCCAGCAGCCAAAGGCCCTTTGGAGGGTTGAACACTGAAGCTTTCTTT.

V gene TRBV15 combines with J gene TRBJ2-6; TRBD1 might be the D (5 bases). Germline V gene lookup returns CDR1 LNHNV and CDR2 YYDKDF (reference sequence). V gave up 0 bases and J gave up 9 bases, with 18 bases separating them. The CDR3 runs to 17 residues. The CDR3 loop reads CATSRDLARAARNVLTF. CDR3 DNA: TGTGCCACCAGCAGAGATCTGGCCAGGGCAGCTCGCAACGTCCTGACTTTC. Full variable domain (remainder filled in from reference TRBV15 and TRBJ2-6): DAMVIQNPRYQVTQFGKPVTLSCSQTLNHNVMYWYQQKSSQAPKLLFHYYDKDFNNEADTPDNFQSRRPNTSFCFLDIRSPGLGDTAMYLCATSRDLARAARNVLTFGAGSRLTVL.

The chain uses TRBV18 and TRBJ1-2, with 7 bases fitting TRBD1. CDR1 is KGHSH, CDR2 LQKENI, per germline. The CDR3 loop spans 13 amino acids. V shed 3 bases and J 8 bases; nucleotides not matched to a gene: 6. The CDR3 DNA follows: TGTGCCAGCTCACCCCCAGGGGGTCGGGGCTACACCTTC. Protein sequence: CASSPPGGRGYTF.

This rearrangement joins TRBV10-3 to TRBJ1-3; 10 bases are a match to TRBD1. The junction had 11 bases not matched to a gene; V was cut back by 6 bases and J by 0 bases. Germline V gene data show CDR1 as ENHRY and CDR2 as SYGVKD. The length of the CDR3 is 18 residues. The CDR3 loop reads CAISRDRGQSASGNTIYF. Written as DNA, the CDR3 is TGTGCCATCAGCCGGGACAGGGGCCAATCAGCCTCTGGAAACACCATATATTTT.